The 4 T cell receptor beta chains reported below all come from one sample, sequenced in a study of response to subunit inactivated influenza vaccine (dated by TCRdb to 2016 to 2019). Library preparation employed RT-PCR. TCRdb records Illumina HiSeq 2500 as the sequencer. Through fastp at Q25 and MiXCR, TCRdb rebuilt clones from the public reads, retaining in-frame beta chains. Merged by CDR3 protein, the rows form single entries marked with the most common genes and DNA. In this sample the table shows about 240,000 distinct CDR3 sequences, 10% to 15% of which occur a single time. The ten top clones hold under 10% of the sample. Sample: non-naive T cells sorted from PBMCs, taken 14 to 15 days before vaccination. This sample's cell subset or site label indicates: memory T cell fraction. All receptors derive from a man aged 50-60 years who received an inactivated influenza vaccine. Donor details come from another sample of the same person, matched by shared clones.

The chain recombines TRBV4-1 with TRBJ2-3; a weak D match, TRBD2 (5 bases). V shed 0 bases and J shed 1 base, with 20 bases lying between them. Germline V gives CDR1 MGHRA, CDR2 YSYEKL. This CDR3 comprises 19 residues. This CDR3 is CASSQEAVGPRGGTDTQYF. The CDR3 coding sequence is TGCGCCAGCAGCCAAGAAGCCGTCGGACCTCGGGGTGGCACAGATACGCAGTATTTT.

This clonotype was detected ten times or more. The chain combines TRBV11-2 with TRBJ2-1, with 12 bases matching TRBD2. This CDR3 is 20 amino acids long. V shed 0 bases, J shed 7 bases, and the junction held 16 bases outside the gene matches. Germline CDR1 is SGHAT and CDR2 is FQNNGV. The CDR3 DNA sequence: TGTGCCAGCAGCTTAGAGCCCCTAGCGGGAGGGCCTTCGTTTTGGAATGAGCAGTTCTTC. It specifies CASSLEPLAGGPSFWNEQFF.

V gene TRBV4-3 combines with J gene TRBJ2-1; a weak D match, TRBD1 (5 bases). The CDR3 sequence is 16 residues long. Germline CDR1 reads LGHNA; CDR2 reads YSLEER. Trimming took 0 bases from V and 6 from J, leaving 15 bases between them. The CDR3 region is CASSQDLGAWFNEQFF. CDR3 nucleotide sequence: TGCGCCAGCAGCCAAGATTTAGGGGCCTGGTTCAATGAGCAGTTCTTC.

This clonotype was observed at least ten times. The chain's CDR3 is CSDQRESRADTQYF. The CDR3 coding sequence is TGCAGTGATCAGCGGGAGTCGAGGGCAGATACGCAGTATTTT. The rearrangement links TRBV20-1 to TRBJ2-3; TRBD2 matches at 8 bases. The CDR3 runs to 14 residues. J was trimmed by 4 bases and V by 7 bases; bases with no gene match: 10. Germline CDR1 DFQATT, CDR2 SNEGSKA (reference sequence).